What follows describes a single T cell receptor (beta chain). This clonotype has a count of ten or more. Its antigen is still unknown. Base quality data are lacking; no much larger clone is found one base away. Trimming takes 5 bases from V and 2 bases from J, and the germline ends sit 13 bases apart. Reading from cysteine to phenylalanine, the CDR3 counts 13 amino acids. Of the read, only the CDR3 DNA is kept; its 39 bases are in frame from base 1. CDR1 and CDR2, looked up from the germline V gene, are SQVTM and ANQGSEA. Library preparation employed RACE. The instrument was a NextSeq 500. During library preparation, unique molecular identifiers were attached to individual cDNA molecules so that TCRs could be counted in a quantitative, reproducible way. For every blood RNA sample, sequencing covered both the TCR alpha and TCR beta chains. As for the authors' bioinformatics: The median number of TCRs per sample was 85,000 to 100,000, ranging from roughly 23,224 to 700,000. The Decombinator software suite was used to annotate V, J and CDR3 in the TCR reads. For PS versus PT1 abundance plots, all samples were subsampled to the same number of TCRs (28,000). Expanded TCRs were defined as absent before sensitization and observed at least eight times at the 2-week time point. TCRdb reworked the public reads: Q25 trimming with fastp, MiXCR clone assembly, productive beta chains retained. CDR3 protein sequences are deduplicated, and each keeps its most common genes and DNA. In this record, the V and J calls reflect TCRdb's handling and not the investigators' own analysis. The sample yields around 110,000 distinct CDR3 sequences; 9.5% to 13% were counted once. 1.4% of the sample belongs to the ten largest clones.

This entry is derived from a study of human T cells and chemical hapten exposure (dated by TCRdb to the early 2020s). General notes on the study: For sensitization, 2% DPC in acetone was applied to a 2 cm by 2 cm area of upper inner arm skin. This study followed changes in the peripheral blood TCR repertoire in vivo during primary and secondary sensitization of alopecia patients to the hapten diphenylcyclopropenone (DPC). Libraries were pooled for sequencing, and variation in per-sample TCR yields was attributed mainly to small differences in library volumes within the pool. Throughout the approximately 22-week study period, patients were also given weekly therapeutic DPC doses on the scalp. Blood samples were taken from patients before sensitization (week 0) and at 2, 6 and about 24 weeks after DPC sensitization. Twenty-nine alopecia patients provided blood for TCR sequencing at one to four time points (pre-sensitization, 2, 6 and 24 weeks). The patient cohort, mostly female, included alopecia areata with under or over 50% scalp involvement, alopecia totalis and alopecia universalis. Patch tests used Finn chambers with 0.01% DPC on the upper back, scored after 6 days by International Contact Dermatitis Research Group standards. General conclusions and limits of the study: Because every patient had alopecia, a presumed autoimmune disease, the patients' immune response might differ from that of healthy individuals. Patch test score was positively correlated with the number of PT1 expanded TCRs, with significance at thresholds 8, 16 and 32 but not at 4. After repeated subsampling, changes were observed in the strength of the expansion versus patch-test correlation and in the threshold at which the correlation became significant. The number of TCRs above 1 in 1000 frequency did not change with DPC sensitization; there was no evidence of global repertoire structure alterations. Significantly more large CDR3 similarity clusters were formed by expanded TCRs than by pre-sensitization or healthy control sets, consistent with antigen-driven responses.

This specimen's time point label, interpreted: patch test 1, 2 weeks after DPC sensitization. The treatment or condition label, read with the paper, signifies: therapeutic diphenylcyclopropenone sensitization with weekly scalp DPC. Blood at each patch-test visit was drawn before the patch test was applied. Patients were eligible if aged 18 to 70, diagnosed with alopecia and judged suitable for DPC therapy, and pregnant patients were excluded. Total RNA was extracted from unfractionated whole blood collected in Tempus Blood RNA tubes. Sequenced material: whole blood, taken in connection with sensitization to the hapten diphenylcyclopropenone (DPC). The receptor's source is a woman in her forties or fifties with alopecia areata. Some clones in this sample may be carry-over from other donors' samples. The chain was built from TRBV29-1 and TRBJ2-7; the D region may be TRBD1 or TRBD2, each matching 5 bases equally. CDR3 sequence: CSVMGPRAYEQYF. The DNA sequence follows: TGCAGCGTTATGGGACCAAGGGCCTACGAGCAGTACTTC.